The 26 T cell receptor beta chains in this list originate from one sample, sequenced in a study of T cell repertoires in ileal Crohn's disease. The table came from immunoSEQ multiplex PCR; TCRdb's copy has only in-frame clones and leaves some out. The table includes under 15,000 clones, 82% detected once. The time point denotes: neoterminal ileum biopsy at postoperative endoscopy, about 6 months after surgery. Sequencing was performed on ileal tissue. The receptors stem from an adult with Crohn's disease.

The V call is TRBV4-1, the J call TRBJ2-7, with a weak D call TRBD2 (5 bases). Trimming cost V 0 bases and J 4 bases, with 13 bases left between them. The germline V gene has CDR1 MGHRA and CDR2 YSYEKL. CDR3 length equals 15 residues. This chain's CDR3 is CASSQDGGPIYEQYF. The CDR3 coding sequence is TGCGCCAGCAGCCAAGATGGAGGCCCCATTTACGAGCAGTACTTC.

In this sample, this clone turned up once. V is TRBV20-1 and J is TRBJ1-1, with TRBD1 as a possible D gene (6 bases). CDR1 and CDR2 (germline): DFQATT, SNEGSKA (reference sequence). The CDR3 totals 11 residues. V lost 4 bases, J lost 11 bases, and 14 bases lay in between. CDR3 bases: TGCAGTGCTACCGGGGGGGCAGGGGCTTTCTTT. It yields the protein CSATGGAGAFF.

This clone showed up just a few times. The chain is built from TRBV6-1 and TRBJ1-4; no clear D. V was shortened by 1 base and J by 0 bases, with 9 bases between the two germline ends. CDR3 length: 16 residues. Germline CDR1 reads MNHNS; CDR2 reads SASEGT. The CDR3 sequence is CASSEVSRATNEKLFF. The CDR3 DNA reads as TGTGCCAGCAGTGAAGTTTCACGGGCAACTAATGAAAAACTGTTTTTT.

The chain links TRBV6-1 to TRBJ1-4, with 9 bases identical to TRBD1. With V trimmed by 4 bases and J by 5 bases, 5 bases remained unmatched. Germline loops: CDR1 MNHNS, CDR2 SASEGT. The CDR3 consists of 15 residues. CDR3: CASSGWTGANEKLFF. The CDR3 DNA reads as TGTGCCAGCAGTGGCTGGACAGGGGCGAATGAAAAACTGTTTTTT.

The chain carries TRBV6-1 and TRBJ2-3, with 7 nucleotides matching TRBD2. This CDR3 comprises 14 residues. Looked up from germline, CDR1 is MNHNS and CDR2 is SASEGT. J was trimmed by 3 bases and V by 5 bases; bases with no gene match: 5. CDR3 sequence reads: CASSPRTRTDTQYF. The CDR3 coding sequence is TGTGCCAGCAGTCCCCGGACTAGAACAGATACGCAGTATTTT.

The chain carries TRBV5-4 and TRBJ2-5; the match to TRBD1 covers 10 bases. The CDR3 runs 15 residues. The germline CDR1 and CDR2 sequences are SGHNT and YYREEE (reference sequence). V lost 3 bases to trimming and J lost 4 bases; unmatched junction nucleotides: 6. The DNA for the CDR3 is TGTGCCAGCAGCTCAGACAGGGGGCCGGGAGAGACCCAGTACTTC. Translation gives CASSSDRGPGETQYF.

CDR3 residues: CASSGDRFYEQYF. CDR3 sequence (DNA): TGTGCCAGCAGTGGGGACAGATTCTACGAGCAGTACTTC. The rearrangement joins TRBV25-1 to TRBJ2-7; 7 nucleotides match TRBD1. With V trimmed by 4 bases and J by 3 bases, 3 bases remained unmatched. Germline lookup yields CDR1 MGHDK and CDR2 SYGVNS. The CDR3 totals 13 residues.

V and J are TRBV5-1 and TRBJ2-3; D is possibly TRBD1 (6 bases). Germline CDR1 is SGHRS and CDR2 is YFSETQ. CDR3 length: 15 residues. Trimming took 2 bases from V and 6 from J, leaving 16 bases between them. In DNA form, the CDR3 reads TGCGCCAGCAGCTTAGGACAGACCCCTCCGGATACGCAGTATTTT. It yields the protein CASSLGQTPPDTQYF.

The V gene is TRBV5-1, the J gene TRBJ1-2, with D uncertain. The CDR3 consists of 12 residues. V was pared by 0 bases and J by 6 bases, with 6 bases between. Germline V gene lookup returns CDR1 SGHRS and CDR2 YFSETQ. The CDR3 region has the DNA TGCGCCAGCAGCTTGGACGGGAATGGCTACACCTTC. Translating it yields CASSLDGNGYTF. Variable domain in full (rest from reference TRBV5-1 and TRBJ1-2): KAGVTQTPRYLIKTRGQQVTLSCSPISGHRSVSWYQQTPGQGLQFLFEYFSETQRNKGNFPGRFSGRQFSNSRSEMNVSTLELGDSALYLCASSLDGNGYTFGSGTRLTVV.

This clone was detected only a few times. The J gene is TRBJ1-2, the V gene TRBV29-1; D is possibly TRBD1 (5 bases). Germline lookup yields CDR1 SQVTM and CDR2 ANQGSEA. The CDR3 runs to 13 residues. Between the trimmed V and J ends, which lost 3 bases and 2 bases, there was a span of 10 bases. The CDR3 DNA follows: TGCAGCGTTGATCTCAGGGTGAACTATGGCTACACCTTC. Translated: CSVDLRVNYGYTF.

The V gene is TRBV6-4, the J gene TRBJ2-1; 9 nucleotides align to TRBD1. The CDR3 spans 15 residues. The junction had 5 bases not matched to a gene; V was cut back by 5 bases and J by 3 bases. CDR1 and CDR2 (germline): MRHNA, SNTAGT. The CDR3 protein is CASSPGTGFYNEQFF. In nucleotides, the CDR3 is TGTGCCAGCAGTCCCGGGACAGGGTTCTACAATGAGCAGTTCTTC.

V and J are TRBV9 and TRBJ1-2; D not certain. Trimming shortened V by 0 bases and J by 4 bases, and 22 bases separated the two germline ends. CDR1 SGDLS and CDR2 YYNGEE come from the germline V gene. This CDR3 has 18 residues. The CDR3 nucleotides read TGTGCCAGCAGCGTAGCTTCGGACTGGTTCACGGGAATCTATGGCTACACCTTC. Translation: CASSVASDWFTGIYGYTF.

This chain links TRBV5-6 with TRBJ2-3; 9 bases line up with TRBD1. The V gene end was trimmed by 3 bases and the J gene end by 5 bases; junction bases not matched to a gene: 4. Germline V gene sequence: CDR1 SGHDT, CDR2 YYEEEE. There are 14 residues in the CDR3. In DNA, the CDR3 is TGTGCCAGCAGCTCGGGACAGGGTATAGATACGCAGTATTTT. The encoded protein is CASSSGQGIDTQYF. Filled out from reference TRBV5-6 and TRBJ2-3, the complete variable domain reads DAGVTQSPTHLIKTRGQQVTLRCSPKSGHDTVSWYQQALGQGPQFIFQYYEEEERQRGNFPDRFSGHQFPNYSSELNVNALLLGDSALYLCASSSGQGIDTQYFGPGTRLTVL.

This chain links TRBV12-5 with TRBJ2-3, with 14 bases that match TRBD2. CDR1 is LGHNT and CDR2 is FRNRAP in the germline V gene. The V and J ends lost 4 bases and 4 bases, in that order; junction bases with no gene match: 1. CDR3 length: 15 amino acids. The CDR3 region has the DNA TGTGCTAGTGGTTCGGGACTAGCGGGGGCAGATACGCAGTATTTT. This sequence encodes CASGSGLAGADTQYF.

This clone was found once. The gene calls are TRBV28 and TRBJ1-2; TRBD1 might be the D (5 bases). Trimming stripped 2 bases from V and 5 bases from J, with 12 bases between. The germline V gene encodes CDR1 MDHEN and CDR2 SYDVKM. The CDR3 consists of 14 residues. The CDR3 DNA is TGTGCCAGCAGTTTACCAGGGAATTTATATGGCTACACCTTC. Amino acids: CASSLPGNLYGYTF.

The chain is built from TRBV5-1 and TRBJ2-3, with 9 bases lining up with TRBD2. The CDR3 covers 15 residues. The trim removed 4 bases at V and 2 bases at J, leaving 5 bases unmatched. Per the germline V gene, CDR1 is SGHRS and CDR2 is YFSETQ. CDR3 DNA sequence: TGCGCCAGCAGCCCGACTAGCGGAAACACAGATACGCAGTATTTT. Translated, it gives CASSPTSGNTDTQYF.

The J gene is TRBJ2-4, the V gene TRBV5-4; the match to TRBD1 covers 7 bases. CDR3 length: 13 residues. The junction had 3 bases not matched to a gene; V was cut back by 4 bases and J by 5 bases. Germline V gene lookup returns CDR1 SGHNT and CDR2 YYREEE (reference sequence). Here the CDR3 reads CASSPGTENIQYF. CDR3 nucleotides: TGTGCCAGCAGCCCCGGGACAGAAAACATTCAGTACTTC.

V and J are TRBV4-1 and TRBJ2-5; 14 bases fit TRBD2. Germline assignment: CDR1 MGHRA and CDR2 YSYEKL. This CDR3 has 18 amino acids. Unmatched junction bases numbered 8, after V lost 0 bases and J lost 5 bases. The CDR3 DNA reads as TGCGCCAGCAGCCAAGACGCAGTGGGACTAGCGGGAGTGGAGACCCAGTACTTC. Its protein is CASSQDAVGLAGVETQYF.

The V call is TRBV7-9, the J call TRBJ2-7; TRBD2 might be the D (6 bases). The length of the CDR3 is 12 residues. Trimming removed 6 bases from V and 7 bases from J, with 13 bases in between. Germline lookup yields CDR1 SEHNR and CDR2 FQNEAQ (reference sequence). CDR3 nucleotides: TGTGCCAGCAGGAGGGACGGGGGTGAGCAGTACTTC. It codes for CASRRDGGEQYF. Supplemented by reference TRBV7-9 and TRBJ2-7, the full variable domain reads DTGVSQNPRHKITKRGQNVTFRCDPISEHNRLYWYRQTLGQGPEFLTYFQNEAQLEKSRLLSDRFSAERPKGSFSTLEIQRTEQGDSAMYLCASRRDGGEQYFGPGTRLTVT.

The chain combines TRBV6-4 with TRBJ2-7, with 7 bases identical to TRBD1. This CDR3 has 13 amino acids. Germline V gene lookup returns CDR1 MRHNA and CDR2 SNTAGT. V gave up 6 bases and J gave up 2 bases; unmatched junction bases: 4. The CDR3 loop is CASSGQVTYEQYF. DNA of the CDR3: TGTGCCAGCAGCGGACAGGTAACCTACGAGCAGTACTTC.

The chain recombines TRBV6-5 with TRBJ1-2, with 8 bases fitting TRBD1. V lost 2 bases to trimming and J lost 6 bases; unmatched junction nucleotides: 5. CDR1 MNHEY and CDR2 SVGAGI come from the germline V gene. This CDR3 spans 14 amino acids. The CDR3 DNA reads as TGTGCCAGCAGTTACACCAGGACAGGGCATGGCTACACCTTC. It specifies CASSYTRTGHGYTF.

The rearrangement links TRBV6-5 to TRBJ1-1; TRBD1 agrees at 11 bases. Looked up from germline, CDR1 is MNHEY and CDR2 is SVGAGI. This CDR3 region has 13 residues. With 11 bases clipped from V and 7 bases from J, the junction kept 9 bases outside the gene matches. The CDR3 protein is CAAGTGGIGEAFF. The CDR3 coding sequence is TGTGCCGCGGGGACAGGGGGTATAGGTGAAGCTTTCTTT.

The rearrangement links TRBV5-6 to TRBJ2-7, with a tentative D call TRBD2 (7 bases). V was trimmed by 0 bases and J by 4 bases, leaving 20 bases between them. This CDR3 is 17 amino acids long. Germline CDR1 SGHDT, CDR2 YYEEEE. The CDR3 sequence is CASSLGSGGARGYEQYF. The CDR3 region has the DNA TGTGCCAGCAGCTTGGGTTCTGGGGGGGCGCGTGGATACGAGCAGTACTTC.

This clone turned up a few times. The chain combines TRBV27 with TRBJ2-1; 10 bases align to TRBD2. V lost 3 bases, J lost 5 bases, and 10 bases stayed unmatched. Germline CDR1 and CDR2: MNHEY and SMNVEV (reference sequence). The CDR3 is 17 residues long. The CDR3 reads CASSFTPLAGDHNEQFF. The DNA of the CDR3 is TGTGCCAGCAGTTTCACCCCGCTAGCGGGAGACCACAATGAGCAGTTCTTC.

This sequence joins TRBV6-1 and TRBJ2-1; D is possibly TRBD2 (6 bases). The CDR3 is 15 residues long. The germline CDR1 and CDR2 sequences are MNHNS and SASEGT. V was trimmed by 3 bases and J by 1 base, leaving 10 bases between them. Here the CDR3 DNA reads TGTGCCAGCAGTGAGGGAGGTGGTTCCTACAATGAGCAGTTCTTC. This translates into CASSEGGGSYNEQFF.

The J gene is TRBJ2-1, the V gene TRBV5-1, with D tentatively TRBD2 (6 bases). The CDR3 is 13 amino acids. Germline V gene lookup returns CDR1 SGHRS and CDR2 YFSETQ. The V end lost 8 bases, the J end lost 0 bases, and 9 bases lay between the germline ends. The DNA for the CDR3 is TGCGCCAGTTGCGGGGACTCCTACAATGAGCAGTTCTTC. Translating gives CASCGDSYNEQFF.